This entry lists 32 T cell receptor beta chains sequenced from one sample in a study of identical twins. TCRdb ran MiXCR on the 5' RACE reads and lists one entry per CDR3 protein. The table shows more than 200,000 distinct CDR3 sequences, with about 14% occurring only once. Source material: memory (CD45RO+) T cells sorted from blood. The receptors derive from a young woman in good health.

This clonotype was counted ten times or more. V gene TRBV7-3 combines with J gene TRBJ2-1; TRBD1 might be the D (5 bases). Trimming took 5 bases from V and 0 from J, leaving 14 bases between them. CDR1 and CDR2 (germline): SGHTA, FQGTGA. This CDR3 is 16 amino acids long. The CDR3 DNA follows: TGTGCCAGCAGCGTACAACAGGAAAGCTCCTACAATGAGCAGTTCTTC. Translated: CASSVQQESSYNEQFF.

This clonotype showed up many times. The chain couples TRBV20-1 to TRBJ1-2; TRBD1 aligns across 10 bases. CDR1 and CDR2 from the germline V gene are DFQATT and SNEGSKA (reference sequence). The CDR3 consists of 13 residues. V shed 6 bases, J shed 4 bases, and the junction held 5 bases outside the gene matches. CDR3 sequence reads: CSAGTGESYGYTF. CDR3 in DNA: TGCAGTGCCGGGACAGGGGAGAGCTATGGCTACACCTTC.

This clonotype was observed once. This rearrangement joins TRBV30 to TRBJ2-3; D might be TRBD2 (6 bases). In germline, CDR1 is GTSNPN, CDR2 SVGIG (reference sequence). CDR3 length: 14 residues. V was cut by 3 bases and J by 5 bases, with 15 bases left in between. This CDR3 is CAWSGAAGKDTQYF. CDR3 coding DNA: TGTGCCTGGAGCGGGGCGGCGGGAAAAGATACGCAGTATTTT.

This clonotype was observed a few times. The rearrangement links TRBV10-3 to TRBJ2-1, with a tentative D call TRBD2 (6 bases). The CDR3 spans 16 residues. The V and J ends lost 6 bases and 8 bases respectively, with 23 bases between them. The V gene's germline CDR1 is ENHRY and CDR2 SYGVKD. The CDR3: CAIRPSNGGAGDEQFF. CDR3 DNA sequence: TGTGCCATCAGGCCCAGCAACGGGGGAGCCGGGGATGAGCAGTTCTTC.

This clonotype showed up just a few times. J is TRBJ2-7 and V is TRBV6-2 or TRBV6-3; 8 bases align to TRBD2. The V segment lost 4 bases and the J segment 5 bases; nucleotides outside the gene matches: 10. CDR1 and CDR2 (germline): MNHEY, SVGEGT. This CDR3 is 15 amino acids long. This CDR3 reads CASSFLRGLGNEQYF. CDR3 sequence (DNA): TGTGCCAGCAGTTTCCTCCGGGGACTAGGAAACGAGCAGTACTTC.

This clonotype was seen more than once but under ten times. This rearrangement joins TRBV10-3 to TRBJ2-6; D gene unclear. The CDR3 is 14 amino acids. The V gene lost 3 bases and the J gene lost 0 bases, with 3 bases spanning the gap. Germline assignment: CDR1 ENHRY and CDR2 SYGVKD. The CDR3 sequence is CAISDTSGANVLTF. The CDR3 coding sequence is TGTGCCATCAGTGACACCTCTGGGGCCAACGTCCTGACTTTC.

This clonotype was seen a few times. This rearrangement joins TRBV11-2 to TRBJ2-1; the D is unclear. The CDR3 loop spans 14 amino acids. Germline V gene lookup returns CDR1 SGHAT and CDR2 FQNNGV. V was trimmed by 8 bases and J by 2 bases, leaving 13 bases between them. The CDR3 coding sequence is TGTGCCAGCCTTCCACGAAGCGCCTACAATGAGCAGTTCTTC. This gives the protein CASLPRSAYNEQFF.

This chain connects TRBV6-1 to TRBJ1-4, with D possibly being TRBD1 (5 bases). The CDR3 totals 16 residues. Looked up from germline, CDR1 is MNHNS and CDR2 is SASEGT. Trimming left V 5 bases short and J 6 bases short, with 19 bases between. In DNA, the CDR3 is TGTGCCAGCAGTAGCATCGGGACGCCCTATTATGAAAAACTGTTTTTT. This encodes CASSSIGTPYYEKLFF.

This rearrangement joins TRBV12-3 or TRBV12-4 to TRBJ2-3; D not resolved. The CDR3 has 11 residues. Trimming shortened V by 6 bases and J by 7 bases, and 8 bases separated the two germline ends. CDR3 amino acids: CASRSLYTQYF. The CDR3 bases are TGTGCCAGCAGATCACTATATACGCAGTATTTT.

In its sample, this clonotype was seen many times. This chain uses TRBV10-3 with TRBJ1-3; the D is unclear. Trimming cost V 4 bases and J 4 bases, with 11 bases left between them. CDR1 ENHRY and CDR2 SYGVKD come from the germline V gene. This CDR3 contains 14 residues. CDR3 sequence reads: CAISVGRSGNTIYF. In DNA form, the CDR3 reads TGTGCCATCAGTGTGGGCAGGTCAGGAAACACCATATATTTT.

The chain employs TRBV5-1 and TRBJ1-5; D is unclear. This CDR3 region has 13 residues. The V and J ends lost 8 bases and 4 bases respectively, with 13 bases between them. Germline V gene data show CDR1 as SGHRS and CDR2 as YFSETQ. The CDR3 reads CASSREPNQPQHF. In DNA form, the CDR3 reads TGCGCCAGTTCACGGGAGCCTAATCAGCCCCAGCATTTT. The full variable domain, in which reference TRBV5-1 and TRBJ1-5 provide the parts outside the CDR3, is KAGVTQTPRYLIKTRGQQVTLSCSPISGHRSVSWYQQTPGQGLQFLFEYFSETQRNKGNFPGRFSGRQFSNSRSEMNVSTLELGDSALYLCASSREPNQPQHFGDGTRLSIL.

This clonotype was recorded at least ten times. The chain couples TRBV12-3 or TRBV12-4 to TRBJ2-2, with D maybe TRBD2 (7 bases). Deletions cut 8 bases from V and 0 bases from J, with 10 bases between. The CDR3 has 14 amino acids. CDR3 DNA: TGTGCCAGCGGGGAGGGGGCGAACACCGGGGAGCTGTTTTTT. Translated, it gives CASGEGANTGELFF.

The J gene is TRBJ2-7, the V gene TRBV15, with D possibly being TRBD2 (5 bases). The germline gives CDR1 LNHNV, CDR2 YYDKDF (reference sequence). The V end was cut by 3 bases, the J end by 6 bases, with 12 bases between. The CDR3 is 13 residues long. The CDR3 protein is CATSREESREQYF. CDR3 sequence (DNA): TGTGCCACCAGCAGGGAGGAATCTCGCGAGCAGTACTTC.

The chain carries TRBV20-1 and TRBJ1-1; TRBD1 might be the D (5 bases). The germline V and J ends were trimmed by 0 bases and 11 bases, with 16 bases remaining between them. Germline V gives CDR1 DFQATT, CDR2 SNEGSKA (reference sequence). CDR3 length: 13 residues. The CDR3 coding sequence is TGCAGTGCTAGAGATGCGGGGCCCTACCCCGCTTTCTTT. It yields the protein CSARDAGPYPAFF.

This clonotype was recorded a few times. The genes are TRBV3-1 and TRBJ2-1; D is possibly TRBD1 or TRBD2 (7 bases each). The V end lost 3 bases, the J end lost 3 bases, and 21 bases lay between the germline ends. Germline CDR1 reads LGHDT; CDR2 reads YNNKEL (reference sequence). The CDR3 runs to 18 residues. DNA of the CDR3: TGTGCCAGCAGCCAGCACCACTCAGGGGGGGGCCTCTACAATGAGCAGTTCTTC. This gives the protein CASSQHHSGGGLYNEQFF.

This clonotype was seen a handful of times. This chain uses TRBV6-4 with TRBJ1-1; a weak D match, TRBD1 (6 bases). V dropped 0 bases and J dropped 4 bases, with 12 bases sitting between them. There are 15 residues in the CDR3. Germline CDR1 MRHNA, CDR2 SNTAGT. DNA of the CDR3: TGTGCCAGCAGTGACTCCGCTGAAGGGGGCACTGAAGCTTTCTTT. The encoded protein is CASSDSAEGGTEAFF.

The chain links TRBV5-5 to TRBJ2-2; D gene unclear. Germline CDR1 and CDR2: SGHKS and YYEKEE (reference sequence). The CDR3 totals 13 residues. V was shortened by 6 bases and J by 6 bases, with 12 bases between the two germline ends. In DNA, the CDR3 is TGTGCCAGCACTACCAGAGAAGCCGGGGAGCTGTTTTTT. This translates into CASTTREAGELFF.

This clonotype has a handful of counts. CDR3: CASSLQGVDEQFF. For the CDR3, the DNA is TGCGCCAGCAGCTTGCAGGGGGTTGATGAGCAGTTCTTC. The rearrangement uses TRBV5-1 and TRBJ2-1; TRBD1 agrees at 7 bases. Germline CDR1 reads SGHRS; CDR2 reads YFSETQ. Trimming removed 1 base from V and 8 bases from J; junction bases left unmatched: 3. This CDR3 contains 13 residues.

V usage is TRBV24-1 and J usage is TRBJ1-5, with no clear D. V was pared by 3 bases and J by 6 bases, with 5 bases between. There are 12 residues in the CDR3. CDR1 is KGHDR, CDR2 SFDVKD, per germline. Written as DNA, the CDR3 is TGTGCCACCAGTGATGGGGTTCAGCCCCAGCATTTT. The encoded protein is CATSDGVQPQHF.

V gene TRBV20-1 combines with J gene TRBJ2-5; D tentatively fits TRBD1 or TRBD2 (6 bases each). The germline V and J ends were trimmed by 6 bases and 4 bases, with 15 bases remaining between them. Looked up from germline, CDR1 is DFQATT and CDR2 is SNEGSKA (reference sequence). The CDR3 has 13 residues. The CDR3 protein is CSARGRLGETQYF. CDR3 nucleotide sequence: TGCAGTGCCCGGGGGCGTTTGGGAGAGACCCAGTACTTC.

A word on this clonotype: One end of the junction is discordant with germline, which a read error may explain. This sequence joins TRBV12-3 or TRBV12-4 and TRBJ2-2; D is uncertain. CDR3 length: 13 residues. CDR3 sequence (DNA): TGTGCCACCAGTGGGACGAACACCGGGGAGCTGTTTTTT. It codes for CATSGTNTGELFF.

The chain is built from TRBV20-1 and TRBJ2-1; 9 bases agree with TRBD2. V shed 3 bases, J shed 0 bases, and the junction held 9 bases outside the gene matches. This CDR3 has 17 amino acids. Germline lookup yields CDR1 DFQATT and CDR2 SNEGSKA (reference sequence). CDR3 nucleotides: TGCAGTGCTAGGACGCTAGCGGGGCGTTACTCCTACAATGAGCAGTTCTTC. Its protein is CSARTLAGRYSYNEQFF.

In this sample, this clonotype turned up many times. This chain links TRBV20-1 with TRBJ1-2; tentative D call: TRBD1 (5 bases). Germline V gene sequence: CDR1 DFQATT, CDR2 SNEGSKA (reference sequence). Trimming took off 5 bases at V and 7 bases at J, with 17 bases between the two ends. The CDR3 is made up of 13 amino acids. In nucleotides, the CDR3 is TGCAGTGCTCCCCTGATGGGGGAGGGTGGCTACACCTTC. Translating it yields CSAPLMGEGGYTF.

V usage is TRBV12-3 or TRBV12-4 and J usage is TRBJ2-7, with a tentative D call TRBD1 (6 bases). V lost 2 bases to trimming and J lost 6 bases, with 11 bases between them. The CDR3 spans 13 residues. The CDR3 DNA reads TGTGCCAGCAGTTTAACAGGGTCGGCCGAGCAGTACTTC. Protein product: CASSLTGSAEQYF.

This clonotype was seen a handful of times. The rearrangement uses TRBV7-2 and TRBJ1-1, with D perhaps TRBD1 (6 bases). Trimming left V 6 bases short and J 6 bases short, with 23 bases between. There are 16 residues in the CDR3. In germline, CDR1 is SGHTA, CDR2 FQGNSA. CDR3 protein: CASSFWAGGQRAEAFF. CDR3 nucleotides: TGTGCCAGCAGTTTCTGGGCGGGGGGGCAAAGAGCTGAAGCTTTCTTT.

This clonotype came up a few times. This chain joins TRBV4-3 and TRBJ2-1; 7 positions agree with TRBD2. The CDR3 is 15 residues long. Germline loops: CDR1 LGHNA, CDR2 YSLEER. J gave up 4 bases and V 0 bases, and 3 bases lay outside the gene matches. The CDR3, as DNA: TGCGCCAGCAGCCAAGAGGGGGAGGGTTACAATGAGCAGTTCTTC. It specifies CASSQEGEGYNEQFF.

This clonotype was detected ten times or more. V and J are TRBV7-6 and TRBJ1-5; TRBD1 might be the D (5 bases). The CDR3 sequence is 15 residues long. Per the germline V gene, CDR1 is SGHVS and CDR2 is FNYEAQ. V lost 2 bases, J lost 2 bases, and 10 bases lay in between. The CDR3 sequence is CASSLQGRGNQPQHF. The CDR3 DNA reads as TGTGCCAGCAGCTTACAGGGAAGAGGCAATCAGCCCCAGCATTTT.

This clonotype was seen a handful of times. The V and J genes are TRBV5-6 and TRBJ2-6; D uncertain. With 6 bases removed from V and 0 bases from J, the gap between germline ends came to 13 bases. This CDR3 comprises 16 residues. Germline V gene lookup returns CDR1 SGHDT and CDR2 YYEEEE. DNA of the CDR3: TGTGCCAGCACCCCAGGCGCCTTCTCTGGGGCCAACGTCCTGACTTTC. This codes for CASTPGAFSGANVLTF.

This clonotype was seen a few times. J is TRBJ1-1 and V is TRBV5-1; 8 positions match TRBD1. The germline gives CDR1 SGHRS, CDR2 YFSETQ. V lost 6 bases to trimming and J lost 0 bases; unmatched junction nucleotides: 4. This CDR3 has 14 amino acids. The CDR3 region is CASIDRGMNTEAFF. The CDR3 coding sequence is TGCGCCAGCATCGACAGGGGTATGAACACTGAAGCTTTCTTT.

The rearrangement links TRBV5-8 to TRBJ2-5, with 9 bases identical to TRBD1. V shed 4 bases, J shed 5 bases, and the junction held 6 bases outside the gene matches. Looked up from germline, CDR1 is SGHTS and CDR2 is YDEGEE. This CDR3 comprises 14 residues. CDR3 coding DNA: TGTGCCAGCAGCCCTACAGGGGGCAGGGAGACCCAGTACTTC. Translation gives CASSPTGGRETQYF.

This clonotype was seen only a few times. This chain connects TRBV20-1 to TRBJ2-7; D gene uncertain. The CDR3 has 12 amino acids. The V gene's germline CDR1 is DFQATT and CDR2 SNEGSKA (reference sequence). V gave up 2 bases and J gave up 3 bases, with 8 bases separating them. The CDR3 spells CSARTSFYEQYF. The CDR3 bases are TGCAGTGCTAGAACCAGTTTCTACGAGCAGTACTTC.

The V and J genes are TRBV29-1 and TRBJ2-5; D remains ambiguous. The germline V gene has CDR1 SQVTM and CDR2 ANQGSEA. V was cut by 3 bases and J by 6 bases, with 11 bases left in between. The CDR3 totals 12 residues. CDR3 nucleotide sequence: TGCAGCGTTGACAGGCAGTCCAAGACCCAGTACTTC. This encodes CSVDRQSKTQYF.